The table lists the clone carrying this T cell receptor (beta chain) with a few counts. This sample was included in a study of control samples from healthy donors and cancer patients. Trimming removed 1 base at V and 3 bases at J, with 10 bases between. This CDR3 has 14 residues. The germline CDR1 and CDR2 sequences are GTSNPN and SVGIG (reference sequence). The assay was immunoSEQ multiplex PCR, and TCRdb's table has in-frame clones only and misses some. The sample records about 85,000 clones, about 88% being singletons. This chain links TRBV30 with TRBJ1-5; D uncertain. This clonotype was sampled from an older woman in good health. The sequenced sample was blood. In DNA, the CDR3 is TGTGCCTGGAGTGATACAGCCCCCAATCAGCCCCAGCATTTT. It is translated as CAWSDTAPNQPQHF.